This T cell receptor beta chain was recovered during a study of shared clonotypes between healthy human individuals. General study results and limits: Having only a few donors restricted how much genetic and exposure-history diversity was captured. In this cohort, only blood was sampled, and tissue repertoires likely differ.

A word on this clone: Its antigen is currently unknown.

This CDR3 is 13 amino acids long. Germline values: CDR1 KGHSH, CDR2 LQKENI. The ends were cut back, 0 bases at V and 9 bases at J, with 9 bases in the middle. The authors' processing: Filtering was not the same, since immunoSEQ gave junction-only sequences without quality scores. Profiling relied on immunoSEQ multiplex PCR, and the TCRdb table lists in-frame clones only, not all of them. Clone size and V and J calls were adopted from that table, with D and trimming inferred from the DNA. In the table there are roughly 490,000 clones, 76% of which are singletons. There were only Caucasian adults among the donors, and all lived in Nashville, Tennessee.

The chain combines TRBV18 with TRBJ2-1, with D perhaps matching TRBD2 (5 bases). Sequencing was carried out using PBMCs. The TCR was taken from a woman aged 40 to 50 in good health. Some clones in this sample may be carry-over from other donors' samples. This CDR3 is CASSPPSSSEQFF. The CDR3 bases are TGTGCCAGCTCACCACCGTCTAGCAGTGAGCAGTTCTTC.